This is a list of T cell receptor beta chains from one sample in a study of CD8+ T cells in alopecia areata. This table comes from immunoSEQ multiplex PCR, and its TCRdb copy is limited to in-frame clones, with some not included. The table has about 270,000 clones, about three fifths seen once; the top ten hold about 0.89%. The sequencing here drew on CD4+ T cells sorted from blood, taken around week 54, from a patient treated with tofacitinib. These receptors were collected from a human donor with alopecia areata. The CDR3 runs from the conserved cysteine through the conserved F or W. A D gene is named only where the DNA matches it firmly. Size tells how often a clone was seen (once, few, many) or the class of an expanded clone, and some rows leave it out.

D gene	V gene	clone size	J gene	CDR3 DNA	CDR3 protein
TRBD2	TRBV27	.	TRBJ2-1	TGTGCCAGCAGTTTAAAGGCTAGGATCTCAATTGGGGGGGATGAGCAGTTCTTC	CASSLKARISIGGDEQFF
.	TRBV30	.	TRBJ1-3	TGTGCCTGGCAGAGCAACTCTGGAAACACCATATATTTT	CAWQSNSGNTIYF
.	TRBV7-9	few	TRBJ2-1	TGTGCCAGCAGCCCGTCCGTCGGTGGTGAGCAGTTCTTC	CASSPSVGGEQFF
.	TRBV30	few	TRBJ2-2	TGTGCCTGGAATCAGGGCCCCTATTCCGGGGAGCTGTTTTTT	CAWNQGPYSGELFF
.	TRBV5-1	few	TRBJ2-5	TGCGCCAGCCGCGGACAGTACCAAGAGACCCAGTACTTC	CASRGQYQETQYF
.	TRBV10-3	.	TRBJ2-1	TGTGCCATCAGTGCTACCAATGAGCAGTTCTTC	CAISATNEQFF
.	TRBV30	.	TRBJ2-5	TGTGCCTGGAGTGTAGTGGGGGGGGCAGGAGAGACCCAGTACTTC	CAWSVVGGAGETQYF
.	TRBV30	.	TRBJ2-7	TGTGCCTGGAGTGTACGGGGCCCTACGCAGCAGTACTTC	CAWSVRGPTQQYF
TRBD1	TRBV4-2	.	TRBJ2-7	TGTGCCAGCAGCCAAGAAGAGGCGCGGACAGGGGTACAGTACTTC	CASSQEEARTGVQYF
.	TRBV30	.	TRBJ2-3	TGTGCCTGGAGTCGGGCAGATACGCAGTATTTT	CAWSRADTQYF
.	TRBV7-9	.	TRBJ2-7	TGTGCCAGCAGCTCTCCGGCCCCTGATTTAGAGCAGTACTTC	CASSSPAPDLEQYF
.	TRBV7-3	many	TRBJ2-1	TGTGCCAGCAGCTTTGGGGGCTCCTACAATGAGCAGTTCTTC	CASSFGGSYNEQFF
TRBD1	TRBV4-3	.	TRBJ2-7	TGCGCCAGCAGCCGGACCGACAGGGCCTACGAGCAGTACTTC	CASSRTDRAYEQYF
.	TRBV25-1	.	TRBJ1-1	TGTGCCAGCAGTGAACCAGGGCCAAACTCTGAAGCTTTCTTT	CASSEPGPNSEAFF
.	TRBV19	few	TRBJ2-2	TGTGCCAGTACCCGGGGGCCGGGCGGGGAGCTGTTTTTT	CASTRGPGGELFF
.	TRBV11-2	.	TRBJ2-1	TGTGCCAGCAGCGCGGGGCCACAGGGAGATGAGCAGTTCTTC	CASSAGPQGDEQFF
.	TRBV25-1	.	TRBJ2-7	TGTGCCAGCAGATCTTCGGCCGCAGGGGATTCCTACGAGCAGTACTTC	CASRSSAAGDSYEQYF
TRBD1	TRBV5-1	.	TRBJ1-2	TGCGCCAGCAGCTTGATTACAGGGGCAGGAAATGGCTACACCTTC	CASSLITGAGNGYTF
TRBD1	TRBV7-8	.	TRBJ1-4	TGTGCCAGCAGCTCTCAGACCGGGACAGGGAATGAAAAACTGTTTTTT	CASSSQTGTGNEKLFF
TRBD1	TRBV7-3	.	TRBJ1-6	TGTGCCAGCAGCTCCGGGACAGGGTTCTCACCCCTCCACTTT	CASSSGTGFSPLHF
.	TRBV6-5	few	TRBJ2-7	TGTGCCAGCAGTTACGGTCGTCCCCAGTCCTACGAGCAGTACTTC	CASSYGRPQSYEQYF
TRBD1	TRBV7-2	.	TRBJ1-1	TGTGCCAGCACTCACAGGGGTTACACTGAAGCTTTCTTT	CASTHRGYTEAFF
.	TRBV29-1	.	TRBJ1-2	TGCAGCGTTGTGGCAGCTAACTATGGCTACACCTTC	CSVVAANYGYTF
.	TRBV7-2	.	TRBJ1-2	TGTGCCAGCAGCCTCCCCCAGGGTCACCAAGGTGGCTACACCTTC	CASSLPQGHQGGYTF
.	TRBV2	.	TRBJ2-5	TGTGCCAGCAGTCTCTTAGAGACCCAGTACTTC	CASSLLETQYF
TRBD1	TRBV30	.	TRBJ1-6	TGTGCCTCCGGGACAGGGTTGAAATCACCCCTCCACTTT	CASGTGLKSPLHF